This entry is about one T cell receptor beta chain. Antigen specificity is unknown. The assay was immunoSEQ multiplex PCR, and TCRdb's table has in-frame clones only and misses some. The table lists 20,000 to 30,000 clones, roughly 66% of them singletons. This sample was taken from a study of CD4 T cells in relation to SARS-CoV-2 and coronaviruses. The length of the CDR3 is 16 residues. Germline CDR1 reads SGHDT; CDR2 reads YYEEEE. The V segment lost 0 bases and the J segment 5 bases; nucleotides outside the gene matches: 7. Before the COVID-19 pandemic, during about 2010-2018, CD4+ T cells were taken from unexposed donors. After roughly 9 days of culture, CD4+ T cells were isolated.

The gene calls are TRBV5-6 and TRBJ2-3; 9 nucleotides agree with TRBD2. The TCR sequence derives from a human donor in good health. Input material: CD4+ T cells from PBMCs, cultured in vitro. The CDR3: CASSLGYGGGGDTQYF. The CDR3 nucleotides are TGTGCCAGCAGCTTGGGGTACGGCGGGGGGGGAGATACGCAGTATTTT.